This passage covers 17 T cell receptor beta chains from one sample sequenced in a study of T cell responses to AZD1222 COVID-19 vaccine. Clones were sequenced by immunoSEQ multiplex PCR, and TCRdb holds only the in-frame ones, with some missing. Of 150,000 to 190,000 clones in the sample, approximately 90% are singletons; the top ten hold 1.8%. This material consisted of peripheral blood, taken on day 0 of AZD1222 vaccination. The receptors shown here come from an adult in good health.

V is TRBV4-1 and J is TRBJ2-6, with D perhaps matching TRBD2 (6 bases). Trimming removed 7 bases at V and 0 bases at J, with 13 bases between. Looked up from germline, CDR1 is MGHRA and CDR2 is YSYEKL. The CDR3 extends over 16 amino acids. The CDR3 region has the DNA TGCGCCAGCAATCAAATCGGGGGCTCTGGGGCCAACGTCCTGACTTTC. Protein sequence: CASNQIGGSGANVLTF.

This chain joins TRBV19 and TRBJ2-7; 9 nucleotides align to TRBD1. This CDR3 comprises 14 residues. The germline V gene encodes CDR1 LNHDA and CDR2 SQIVND (reference sequence). The V segment lost 6 bases and the J segment 3 bases; nucleotides outside the gene matches: 6. The CDR3 here is CASSLGQGYYEQYF. CDR3 nucleotides: TGTGCCAGTAGCCTTGGACAGGGGTACTACGAGCAGTACTTC. Complete variable domain (other parts from reference TRBV19 and TRBJ2-7): DGGITQSPKYLFRKEGQNVTLSCEQNLNHDAMYWYRQDPGQGLRLIYYSQIVNDFQKGDIAEGYSVSREKKESFPLTVTSAQKNPTAFYLCASSLGQGYYEQYFGPGTRLTVT.

This chain joins TRBV27 and TRBJ1-6; 7 nucleotides agree with TRBD1. The CDR3 covers 14 residues. CDR1 and CDR2 from the germline V gene are MNHEY and SMNVEV (reference sequence). V shed 6 bases and J 6 bases; nucleotides not matched to a gene: 5. The CDR3 sequence is CASSRGGSNSPLHF. The CDR3 region has the DNA TGTGCCAGCAGCAGGGGGGGATCTAATTCACCCCTCCACTTT.

The chain joins TRBV28 to TRBJ2-1; no definite D call. The CDR3 is made up of 16 amino acids. V gave up 5 bases and J gave up 0 bases, with 14 bases separating them. In germline, CDR1 is MDHEN, CDR2 SYDVKM. The chain's CDR3 is CASSPPASSSYNEQFF. CDR3 sequence (DNA): TGTGCCAGCAGTCCCCCGGCGTCGAGCTCCTACAATGAGCAGTTCTTC.

The genes are TRBV7-9 and TRBJ2-7; D not resolved. The germline V gene encodes CDR1 SEHNR and CDR2 FQNEAQ (reference sequence). Trimming cost V 1 base and J 0 bases, with 10 bases left between them. CDR3 length: 15 amino acids. CDR3 residues: CASSLVPGNSYEQYF. In nucleotides, the CDR3 is TGTGCCAGCAGCTTAGTTCCTGGCAACTCCTACGAGCAGTACTTC. The complete variable domain, with remaining parts taken from reference TRBV7-9 and TRBJ2-7, reads DTGVSQNPRHKITKRGQNVTFRCDPISEHNRLYWYRQTLGQGPEFLTYFQNEAQLEKSRLLSDRFSAERPKGSFSTLEIQRTEQGDSAMYLCASSLVPGNSYEQYFGPGTRLTVT.

This chain links TRBV5-6 with TRBJ2-7; 11 positions match TRBD2. This CDR3 is 18 amino acids long. V lost 2 bases and J lost 4; bases outside the gene matches: 14. Germline CDR1 is SGHDT and CDR2 is YYEEEE. CDR3: CASSLSLAGVSRGYEQYF. CDR3 coding DNA: TGTGCCAGCAGCTTATCACTAGCGGGAGTGAGTCGCGGATACGAGCAGTACTTC.

This clone has just one count. The chain carries TRBV27 and TRBJ2-7; D call uncertain. The V gene's germline CDR1 is MNHEY and CDR2 SMNVEV (reference sequence). The germline V and J ends were trimmed by 8 bases and 5 bases, with 13 bases remaining between them. This CDR3 spans 12 amino acids. In nucleotides, the CDR3 is TGTGCCAGCGGTCAGGTAGTCCACGAGCAGTACTTC. Its protein is CASGQVVHEQYF.

The rearrangement uses TRBV7-2 and TRBJ2-3, with TRBD2 matching over 9 bases. The CDR3 spans 18 residues. CDR1 is SGHTA and CDR2 is FQGNSA in the germline V gene. The ends lost 2 bases at V and 1 base at J; junction bases unmatched: 10. The CDR3 protein is CASSLREIAGEGTDTQYF. CDR3 nucleotide sequence: TGTGCCAGCAGCTTACGGGAGATAGCGGGAGAGGGCACAGATACGCAGTATTTT.

The CDR3 sequence is CASRFRVSGVSNCLILGKLFF. CDR3 in DNA: TGTGCCAGCAGATTTCGGGTCTCTGGGGTAAGTAATTGTCTTATACTGGGAAAACTGTTTTTT. The V call is TRBV13, the J call TRBJ1-4; D uncertain. The CDR3 length is 21 residues. V was pared by 6 bases and J by 10 bases, with 39 bases between. Germline lookup yields CDR1 PRHDT and CDR2 FYEKMQ (reference sequence).

The chain uses TRBV29-1 and TRBJ2-5; D is unresolved. V was clipped by 4 bases and J by 5 bases, with 14 bases between them. Germline V lookup: CDR1 SQVTM, CDR2 ANQGSEA. This CDR3 is built from 13 residues. The CDR3 DNA reads as TGCAGCGTTGGTTACCTTAATCGGGAGACCCAGTACTTC. This gives the protein CSVGYLNRETQYF. Combining the CDR3 with reference TRBV29-1 and TRBJ2-5 gives the whole variable domain SAVISQKPSRDICQRGTSLTIQCQVDSQVTMMFWYRQQPGQSLTLIATANQGSEATYESGFVIDKFPISRPNLTFSTLTVSNMSPEDSSIYLCSVGYLNRETQYFGPGTRLLVL.

The V call is TRBV9, the J call TRBJ1-4; 10 bases map to TRBD1. J gave up 6 bases and V 7 bases, and 0 bases lay outside the gene matches. The CDR3 spans 12 residues. Germline loops: CDR1 SGDLS, CDR2 YYNGEE. The CDR3 DNA sequence: TGTGCCAGCGGGACAGGGGATGAAAAACTGTTTTTT. Translation: CASGTGDEKLFF.

The chain has TRBV19 and TRBJ1-2, with TRBD1 as a possible D gene (5 bases). This CDR3 has 13 residues. CDR1 is LNHDA, CDR2 SQIVND, per germline (reference sequence). V lost 3 bases and J 7 bases, leaving 12 bases between the germline ends. This chain's CDR3 is CASSIRWGFGYTF. In DNA, the CDR3 is TGTGCCAGTAGTATTCGGTGGGGCTTTGGCTACACCTTC. Full variable domain (outside the CDR3, taken from reference TRBV19 and TRBJ1-2): DGGITQSPKYLFRKEGQNVTLSCEQNLNHDAMYWYRQDPGQGLRLIYYSQIVNDFQKGDIAEGYSVSREKKESFPLTVTSAQKNPTAFYLCASSIRWGFGYTFGSGTRLTVV.

This clone was counted between two and nine times. The genes are TRBV5-4 and TRBJ1-6; TRBD1 agrees at 9 bases. Germline V lookup: CDR1 SGHNT, CDR2 YYREEE (reference sequence). Germline trimming cut 4 bases from V and 9 bases from J; bases unmatched to any gene: 8. This CDR3 is 15 amino acids long. CDR3 in DNA: TGTGCCAGCAGCAAAACACAGGGGGCTGCTTCACCCCTCCACTTT. Residues: CASSKTQGAASPLHF.

The rearrangement uses TRBV5-4 and TRBJ1-2; no reliable D call. The CDR3 contains 16 residues. Trimming stripped 4 bases from V and 2 bases from J, with 18 bases between. The germline CDR1 and CDR2 sequences are SGHNT and YYREEE (reference sequence). CDR3 sequence: CASSHSRVGANYGYTF. In DNA, the CDR3 is TGTGCCAGCAGCCATTCTCGCGTTGGCGCCAACTATGGCTACACCTTC.

There are a few counts of this clone. V and J are TRBV7-9 and TRBJ1-5, with D hard to call. Germline V CDR1 and CDR2: SEHNR, FQNEAQ (reference sequence). This CDR3 has 13 amino acids. Between the trimmed V and J ends, which lost 1 base and 7 bases, there was a span of 8 bases. The CDR3 region has the DNA TGTGCCAGCAGCTTAGATTTGACGCAGCCCCAGCATTTT. As protein: CASSLDLTQPQHF.

This clone was counted only a few times. The chain uses TRBV18 and TRBJ1-4; no reliable D call. Trimming stripped 4 bases from V and 8 bases from J, with 11 bases between. CDR3 length: 13 residues. Germline-derived CDR1 and CDR2 are KGHSH and LQKENI. The CDR3 coding sequence is TGTGCCAGCTCACTACCGGACGGGGAAAAACTGTTTTTT. The encoded protein is CASSLPDGEKLFF.

J is TRBJ1-1 and V is TRBV9; 7 bases fit TRBD1. The length of the CDR3 is 14 residues. The germline V gene encodes CDR1 SGDLS and CDR2 YYNGEE. V shed 4 bases, J shed 1 base, and the junction held 4 bases outside the gene matches. The CDR3 protein is CASSTGQRNTEAFF. The CDR3 DNA is TGTGCCAGCAGCACGGGACAGAGGAACACTGAAGCTTTCTTT.